Listed below are T cell receptor beta chains from one sample, sequenced in a study of cytomegalovirus exposure and HLA in healthy donors. TCRdb's copy holds only in-frame clones and misses some; the assay was immunoSEQ multiplex PCR. Of around 100,000 clones listed, roughly 71% are singletons. Sequenced input: PBMCs. The receptors derive from a man aged 18 to 30 in good health and CMV-seropositive. Each CDR3 is given with its conserved first and last residue. Each record gives: clone size, D gene, V gene, J gene, CDR3 protein, CDR3 DNA. A D gene is named only where the DNA matches it firmly. Clone size is given for some rows only: seen once, a few or many times, or a class if the clone is expanded.

NA	NA	TRBV28	TRBJ1-6	CASSFTGHQNSPLHF	TGTGCCAGCAGTTTTACGGGACACCAAAATTCACCCCTCCACTTT
few	NA	TRBV7-3	TRBJ2-6	CASSPGNSGANVLTF	TGTGCCAGCAGCCCCGGGAACTCTGGGGCCAACGTCCTGACTTTC
NA	NA	TRBV7-2	TRBJ1-3	CASKPGSGNTIYF	TGTGCCAGCAAGCCGGGGTCGGGAAACACCATATATTTT
few	TRBD1	TRBV28	TRBJ1-6	CASSDLGQADDSPLHF	TGTGCCAGCAGTGACTTAGGACAGGCCGACGATTCACCCCTCCACTTT
NA	NA	TRBV10-3	TRBJ2-3	CAISVGDTQYF	TGTGCCATCAGTGTCGGAGATACGCAGTATTTT
few	TRBD2	TRBV2	TRBJ2-3	CASGAGGRDTQYF	TGTGCCAGCGGAGCGGGGGGGAGAGATACGCAGTATTTT
NA	NA	TRBV5-1	TRBJ1-2	CASSPTTGSGGYTF	TGCGCCAGCAGCCCCACTACAGGCTCCGGTGGCTACACCTTC
NA	TRBD1	TRBV7-9	TRBJ2-7	CASSPDRDDEQYF	TGTGCCAGCAGCCCAGACAGGGACGACGAGCAGTACTTC
NA	TRBD1	TRBV10-1	TRBJ1-6	CASSGQGDSYNSPLHF	TGCGCCAGCAGCGGACAGGGGGATTCCTATAATTCACCCCTCCACTTT
NA	NA	TRBV6-1	TRBJ2-1	CASSQRDRFHEQFF	TGTGCCAGCAGCCAGCGCGACAGGTTCCATGAGCAGTTCTTC